This T cell receptor beta chain emerged from a study of blood T cell repertoires in COVID-19. The length of the CDR3 is 13 residues. Trimming took 0 bases from V and 5 from J, leaving 6 bases between them. Sequencing used immunoSEQ multiplex PCR; TCRdb keeps in-frame clones, though not all of them. The sample holds approximately 300,000 clones, about 89% seen once. The TCR originated in a young man with acute or convalescent COVID-19. The rearrangement uses TRBV5-7 and TRBJ1-5; D unclear. TRBV5-7 is recorded as an ORF, its role being uncertain. The source material was peripheral blood. The CDR3 DNA reads TGTGCCAGCAGCTTGGTGCGGGATCAGCCCCAGCATTTT. Encoded protein: CASSLVRDQPQHF.